A single sample gave rise to the 10 T cell receptor beta chains below, sequenced in a study of CD8 T cells in Susac syndrome. Random hexamers were used to reverse transcribe the RNA input (about 0.5 to 1 ug). Each CDR3 protein gets one entry after TCRdb re-called the immunoSEQ multiplex PCR reads with MiXCR. This sample has about 120,000 distinct CDR3 sequences, with just over 95% found just once. What was sequenced was CD4+ T cells from PBMCs. The receptors were sampled from a human donor with Susac syndrome.

The chain is built from TRBV4-2 and TRBJ2-1, with D unclear. The CDR3 covers 15 residues. Trimming removed 0 bases from V and 3 bases from J, with 9 bases in between. Germline V gene sequence: CDR1 LGHNA, CDR2 YNFKEQ. The CDR3 loop reads CASSQDPGNYNEQFF. In DNA, the CDR3 is TGTGCCAGCAGCCAAGATCCCGGAAACTACAATGAGCAGTTCTTC.

The rearrangement joins TRBV30 to TRBJ2-2; the match to TRBD2 covers 13 bases. Germline assignment: CDR1 GTSNPN and CDR2 SVGIG (reference sequence). Trimming removed 5 bases from V and 4 bases from J; junction bases left unmatched: 16. This CDR3 region has 19 residues. The DNA for the CDR3 is TGTGCCTGGGGTCCCTCCGGGACTAGCGGGATTCGGGGCACCGGGGAGCTGTTTTTT. It yields the protein CAWGPSGTSGIRGTGELFF.

This chain connects TRBV24-1 to TRBJ2-1; D is possibly TRBD1 (6 bases). Germline V lookup: CDR1 KGHDR, CDR2 SFDVKD. Trimming shortened V by 6 bases and J by 5 bases, and 19 bases separated the two germline ends. The CDR3 length is 16 residues. CDR3 loop: CATSFGTVDRDNEQFF. In nucleotides, the CDR3 is TGTGCCACCAGTTTTGGTACCGTGGACAGAGACAATGAGCAGTTCTTC.

The rearrangement uses TRBV29-1 and TRBJ1-1; a possible D gene is TRBD1 (5 bases). Germline values: CDR1 SQVTM, CDR2 ANQGSEA. V lost 8 bases and J lost 4, with 14 bases in between. The length of the CDR3 is 12 residues. The CDR3 nucleotides read TGCAGCTCCAAGTCGGGGGTCACTGAAGCTTTCTTT. It specifies CSSKSGVTEAFF.

V gene TRBV5-1 combines with J gene TRBJ2-3; D not resolved. V dropped 2 bases and J dropped 0 bases, with 7 bases sitting between them. CDR1 SGHRS and CDR2 YFSETQ come from the germline V gene. CDR3 size: 14 residues. Written as DNA, the CDR3 is TGCGCCAGCAGCTTCGGCGACAGCACAGATACGCAGTATTTT. This gives the protein CASSFGDSTDTQYF. Full variable domain (remainder filled in from reference TRBV5-1 and TRBJ2-3): KAGVTQTPRYLIKTRGQQVTLSCSPISGHRSVSWYQQTPGQGLQFLFEYFSETQRNKGNFPGRFSGRQFSNSRSEMNVSTLELGDSALYLCASSFGDSTDTQYFGPGTRLTVL.

This clonotype has only one observation. The genes are TRBV28 and TRBJ2-5, with 8 bases that match TRBD2. The ends lost 5 bases at V and 7 bases at J; junction bases unmatched: 12. This CDR3 spans 15 amino acids. The germline gives CDR1 MDHEN, CDR2 SYDVKM. This chain's CDR3 is CASSPSGSGRGTQYF. In DNA, the CDR3 is TGTGCCAGCAGTCCAAGCGGGAGCGGTAGGGGGACCCAGTACTTC.

This clonotype showed up just once. The rearrangement uses TRBV11-2 and TRBJ2-3; 12 bases fit TRBD2. The germline V gene has CDR1 SGHAT and CDR2 FQNNGV. The CDR3 runs to 17 residues. The J segment lost 0 bases and the V segment lost 2 bases, leaving 3 bases of the junction unmatched. The CDR3 region has the DNA TGTGCCAGCAGCTTACGGCTAGCGGGAGGGAGCACAGATACGCAGTATTTT. It yields the protein CASSLRLAGGSTDTQYF.

CDR3 protein: CSVSRAATGELFF. In nucleotides, the CDR3 is TGCAGCGTGTCCAGGGCGGCCACCGGGGAGCTGTTTTTT. This chain joins TRBV29-1 and TRBJ2-2; D might be TRBD1 (5 bases). CDR3 length: 13 residues. CDR1 is SQVTM, CDR2 ANQGSEA, per germline. Trimming cost V 6 bases and J 4 bases, with 12 bases left between them.

The chain employs TRBV20-1 and TRBJ2-3; 8 nucleotides match TRBD1. The germline V gene has CDR1 DFQATT and CDR2 SNEGSKA (reference sequence). J lost 3 bases, V lost 5 bases, and 7 bases had no gene match. This CDR3 is built from 14 residues. The CDR3 reads CSAGGQGITDTQYF. CDR3 nucleotides: TGCAGTGCTGGAGGACAGGGCATAACAGATACGCAGTATTTT.

V and J are TRBV27 and TRBJ1-4; D is possibly TRBD1 (5 bases). This CDR3 spans 16 amino acids. Germline V lookup: CDR1 MNHEY, CDR2 SMNVEV (reference sequence). V dropped 8 bases and J dropped 0 bases, with 16 bases sitting between them. CDR3 loop: CASRHRQAATNEKLFF. For the CDR3, the DNA is TGTGCCAGCCGTCACAGGCAGGCGGCAACTAATGAAAAACTGTTTTTT.